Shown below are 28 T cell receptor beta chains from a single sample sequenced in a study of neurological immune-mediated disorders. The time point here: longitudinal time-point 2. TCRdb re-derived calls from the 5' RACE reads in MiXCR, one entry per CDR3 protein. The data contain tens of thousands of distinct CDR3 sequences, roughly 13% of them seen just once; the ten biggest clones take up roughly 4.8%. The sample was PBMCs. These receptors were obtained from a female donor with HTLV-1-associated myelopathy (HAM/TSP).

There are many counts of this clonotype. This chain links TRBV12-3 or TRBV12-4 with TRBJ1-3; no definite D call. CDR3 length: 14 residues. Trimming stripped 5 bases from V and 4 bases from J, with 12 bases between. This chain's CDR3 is CASSTAGGGNTIYF. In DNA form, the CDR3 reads TGTGCCAGCAGTACCGCCGGTGGAGGAAACACCATATATTTT.

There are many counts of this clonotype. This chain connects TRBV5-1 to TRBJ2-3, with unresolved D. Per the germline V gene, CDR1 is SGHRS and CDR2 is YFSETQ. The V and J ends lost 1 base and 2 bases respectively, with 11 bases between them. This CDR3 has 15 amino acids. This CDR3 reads CASSLLSGPTDTQYF. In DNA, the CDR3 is TGCGCCAGCAGCTTGCTGTCAGGACCCACAGATACGCAGTATTTT.

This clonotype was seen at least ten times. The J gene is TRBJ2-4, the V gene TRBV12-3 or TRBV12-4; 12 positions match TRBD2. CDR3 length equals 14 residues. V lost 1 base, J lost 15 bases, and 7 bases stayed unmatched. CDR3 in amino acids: CASSLVLAGGYRYF. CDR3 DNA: TGTGCCAGCAGTTTAGTTCTAGCGGGGGGGTATCGGTACTTC.

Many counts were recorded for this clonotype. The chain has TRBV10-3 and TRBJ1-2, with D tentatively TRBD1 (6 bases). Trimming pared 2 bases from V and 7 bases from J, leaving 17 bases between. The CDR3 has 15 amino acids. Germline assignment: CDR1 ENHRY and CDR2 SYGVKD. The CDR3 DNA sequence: TGTGCCATCAGTGAGATTGGGGGCGCAAGCGTTGGCTACACCTTC. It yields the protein CAISEIGGASVGYTF.

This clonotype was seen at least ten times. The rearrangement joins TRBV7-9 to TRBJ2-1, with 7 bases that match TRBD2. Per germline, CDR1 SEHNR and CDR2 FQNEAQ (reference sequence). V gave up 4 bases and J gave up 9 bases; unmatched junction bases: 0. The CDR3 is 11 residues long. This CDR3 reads CASSWEGEQFF. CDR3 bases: TGTGCCAGCAGCTGGGAGGGTGAGCAGTTCTTC.

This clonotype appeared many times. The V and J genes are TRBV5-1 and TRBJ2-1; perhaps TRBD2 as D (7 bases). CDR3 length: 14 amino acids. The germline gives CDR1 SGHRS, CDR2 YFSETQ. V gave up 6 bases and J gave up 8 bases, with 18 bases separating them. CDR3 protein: CASTERGGGDEQFF. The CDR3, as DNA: TGCGCCAGCACCGAGCGGGGTGGGGGCGATGAGCAGTTCTTC.

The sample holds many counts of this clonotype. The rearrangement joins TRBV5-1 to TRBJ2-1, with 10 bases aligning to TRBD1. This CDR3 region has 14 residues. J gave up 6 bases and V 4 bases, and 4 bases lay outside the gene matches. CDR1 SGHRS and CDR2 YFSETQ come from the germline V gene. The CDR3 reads CASSGTGVGNEQFF. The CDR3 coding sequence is TGCGCCAGCAGCGGGACAGGGGTTGGCAATGAGCAGTTCTTC.

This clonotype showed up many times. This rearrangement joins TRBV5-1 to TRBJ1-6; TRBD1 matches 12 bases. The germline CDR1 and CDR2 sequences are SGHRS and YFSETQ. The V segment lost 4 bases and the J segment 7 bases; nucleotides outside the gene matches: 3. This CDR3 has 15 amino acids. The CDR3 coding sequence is TGCGCCAGCAGCCCGGGACAGGGGGCGAATTCACCCCTCCACTTT. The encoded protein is CASSPGQGANSPLHF.

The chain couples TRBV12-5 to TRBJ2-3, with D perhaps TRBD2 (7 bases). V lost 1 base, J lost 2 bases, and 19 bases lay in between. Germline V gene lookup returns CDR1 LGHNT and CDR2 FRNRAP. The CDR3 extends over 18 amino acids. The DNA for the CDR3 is TGTGCTAGTGGTTTGGGCCCCAAGGGGGGGCAATACACAGATACGCAGTATTTT. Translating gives CASGLGPKGGQYTDTQYF.

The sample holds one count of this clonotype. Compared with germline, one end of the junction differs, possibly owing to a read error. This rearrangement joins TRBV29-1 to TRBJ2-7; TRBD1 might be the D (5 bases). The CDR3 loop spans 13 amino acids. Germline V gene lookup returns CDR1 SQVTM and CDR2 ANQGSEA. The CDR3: CSVEDDSSHEQYF. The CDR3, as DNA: TGCAGCGTTGAAGATGACAGCTCCCACGAGCAGTACTTC.

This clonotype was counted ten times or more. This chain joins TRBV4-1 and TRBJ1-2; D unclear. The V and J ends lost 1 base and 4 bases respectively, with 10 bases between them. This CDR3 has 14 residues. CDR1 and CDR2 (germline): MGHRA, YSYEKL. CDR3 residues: CASSQGTVSYGYTF. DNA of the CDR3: TGCGCCAGCAGCCAAGGGACGGTATCCTATGGCTACACCTTC.

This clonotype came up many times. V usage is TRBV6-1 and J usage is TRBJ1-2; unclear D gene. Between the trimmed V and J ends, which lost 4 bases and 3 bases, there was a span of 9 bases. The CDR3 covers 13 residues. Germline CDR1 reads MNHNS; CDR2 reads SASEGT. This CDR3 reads CASSVGIDYGYTF. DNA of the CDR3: TGTGCCAGCAGTGTTGGAATTGACTATGGCTACACCTTC.

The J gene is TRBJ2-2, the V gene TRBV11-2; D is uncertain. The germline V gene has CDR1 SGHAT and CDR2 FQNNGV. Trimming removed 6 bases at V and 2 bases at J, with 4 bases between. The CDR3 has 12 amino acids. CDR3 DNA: TGTGCCAGCAGTAAAAACACCGGGGAGCTGTTTTTT. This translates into CASSKNTGELFF.

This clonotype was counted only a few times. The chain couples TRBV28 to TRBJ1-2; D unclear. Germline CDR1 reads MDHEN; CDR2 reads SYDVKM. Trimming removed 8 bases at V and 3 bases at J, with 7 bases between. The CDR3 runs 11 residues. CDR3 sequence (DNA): TGTGCCAGCCGTCGAGACTATGGCTACACCTTC. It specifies CASRRDYGYTF.

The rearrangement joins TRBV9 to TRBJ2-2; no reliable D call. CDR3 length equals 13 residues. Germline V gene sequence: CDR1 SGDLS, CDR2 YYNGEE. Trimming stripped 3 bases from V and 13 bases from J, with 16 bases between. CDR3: CASSGQNTEALFF. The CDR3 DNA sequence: TGTGCCAGCAGCGGGCAGAACACCGAGGCGCTGTTTTTT.

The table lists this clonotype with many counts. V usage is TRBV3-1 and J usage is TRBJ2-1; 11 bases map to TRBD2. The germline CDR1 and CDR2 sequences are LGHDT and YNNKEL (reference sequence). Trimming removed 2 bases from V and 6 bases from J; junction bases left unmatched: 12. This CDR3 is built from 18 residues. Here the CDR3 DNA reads TGTGCCAGCAGCCAAACCTCGATCCTAGCGGGGGGATCCAATGAGCAGTTCTTC. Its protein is CASSQTSILAGGSNEQFF.

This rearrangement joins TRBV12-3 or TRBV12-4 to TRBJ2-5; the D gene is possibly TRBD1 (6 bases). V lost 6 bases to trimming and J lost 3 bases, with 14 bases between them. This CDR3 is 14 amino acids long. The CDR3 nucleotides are TGTGCCAGCAGCCGGGACAAGGTCGAAGAGACCCAGTACTTC. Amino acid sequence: CASSRDKVEETQYF.

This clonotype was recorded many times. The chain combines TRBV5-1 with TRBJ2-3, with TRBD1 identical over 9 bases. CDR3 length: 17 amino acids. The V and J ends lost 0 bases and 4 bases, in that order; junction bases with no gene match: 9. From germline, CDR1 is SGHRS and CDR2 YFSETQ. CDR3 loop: CASSLGWGQGKADTQYF. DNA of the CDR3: TGCGCCAGCAGCTTGGGATGGGGACAGGGAAAAGCAGATACGCAGTATTTT.

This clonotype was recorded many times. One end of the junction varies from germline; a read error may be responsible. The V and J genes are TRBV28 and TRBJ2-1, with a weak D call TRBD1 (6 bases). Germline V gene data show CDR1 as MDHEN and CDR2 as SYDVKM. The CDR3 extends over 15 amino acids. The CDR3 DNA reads TGTGCCAGCAGCTTATCAGGGGAAGGTTACAATGAGCAGTTCTTC. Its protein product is CASSLSGEGYNEQFF.

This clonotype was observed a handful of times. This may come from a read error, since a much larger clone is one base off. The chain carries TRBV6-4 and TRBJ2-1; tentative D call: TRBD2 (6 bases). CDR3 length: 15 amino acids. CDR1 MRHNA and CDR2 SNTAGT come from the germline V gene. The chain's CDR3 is CVSREAGLPYNEQFF. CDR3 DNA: TGTGTCAGCAGAGAAGCGGGTCTCCCCTACAATGAGCAGTTCTTC.

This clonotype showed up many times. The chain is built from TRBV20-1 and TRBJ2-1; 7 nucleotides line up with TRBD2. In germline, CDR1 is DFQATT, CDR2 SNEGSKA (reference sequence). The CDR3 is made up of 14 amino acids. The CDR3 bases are TGCAGCCTGACCGGGGGGAGCTCCTACAATGAGCAGTTCTTC. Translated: CSLTGGSSYNEQFF.

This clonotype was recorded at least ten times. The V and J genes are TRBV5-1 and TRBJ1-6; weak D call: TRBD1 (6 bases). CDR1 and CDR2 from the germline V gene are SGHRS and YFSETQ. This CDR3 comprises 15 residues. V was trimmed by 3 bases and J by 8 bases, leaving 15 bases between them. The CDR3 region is CASSSTQGGDSPLHF. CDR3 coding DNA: TGCGCCAGCAGCTCGACACAGGGAGGAGATTCACCCCTCCACTTT.

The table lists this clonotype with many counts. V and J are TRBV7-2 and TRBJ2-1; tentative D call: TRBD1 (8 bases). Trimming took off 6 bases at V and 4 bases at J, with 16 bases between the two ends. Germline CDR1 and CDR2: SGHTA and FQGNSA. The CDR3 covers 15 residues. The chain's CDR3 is CASRGEGQEYNEQFF. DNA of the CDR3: TGTGCCAGCAGGGGGGAGGGACAGGAGTACAATGAGCAGTTCTTC.

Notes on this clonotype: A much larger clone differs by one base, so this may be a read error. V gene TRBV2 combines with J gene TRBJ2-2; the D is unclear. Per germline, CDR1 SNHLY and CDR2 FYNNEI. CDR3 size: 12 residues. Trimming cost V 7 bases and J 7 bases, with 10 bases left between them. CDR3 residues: CASTWSSGELFF. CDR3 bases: TGTGCCAGCACTTGGAGTAGCGGGGAGCTGTTTTTT.

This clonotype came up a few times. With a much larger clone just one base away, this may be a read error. The CDR3 sequence is CASSPGQGALCEQYF. In DNA form, the CDR3 reads TGCGCCAGCAGCCCGGGACAGGGGGCTCTCTGCGAGCAGTACTTC. The rearrangement links TRBV5-1 to TRBJ2-7; TRBD1 aligns across 12 bases. The CDR3 sequence is 15 residues long. The V segment lost 4 bases and the J segment 6 bases; nucleotides outside the gene matches: 8. Germline lookup yields CDR1 SGHRS and CDR2 YFSETQ.

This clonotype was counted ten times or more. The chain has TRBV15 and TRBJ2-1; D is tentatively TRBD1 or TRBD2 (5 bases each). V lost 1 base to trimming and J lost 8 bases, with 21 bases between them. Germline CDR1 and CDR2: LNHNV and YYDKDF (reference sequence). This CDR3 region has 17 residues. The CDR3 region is CATSRVPTGTRMDEQFF. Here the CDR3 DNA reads TGTGCCACCAGCAGAGTTCCGACCGGGACCCGGATGGATGAGCAGTTCTTC.

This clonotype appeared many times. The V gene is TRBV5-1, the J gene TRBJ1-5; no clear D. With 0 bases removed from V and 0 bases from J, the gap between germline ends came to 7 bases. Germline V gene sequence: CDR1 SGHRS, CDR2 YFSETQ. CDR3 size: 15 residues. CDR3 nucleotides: TGCGCCAGCAGCTTGGAAGGGTATAGCAATCAGCCCCAGCATTTT. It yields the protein CASSLEGYSNQPQHF.

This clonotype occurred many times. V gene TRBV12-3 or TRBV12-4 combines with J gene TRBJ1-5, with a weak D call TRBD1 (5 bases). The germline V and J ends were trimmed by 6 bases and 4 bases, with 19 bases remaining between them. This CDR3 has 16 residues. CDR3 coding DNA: TGTGCCAGCAGCGCTGCGCGGGACCCCCTTAATCAGCCCCAGCATTTT. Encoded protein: CASSAARDPLNQPQHF.